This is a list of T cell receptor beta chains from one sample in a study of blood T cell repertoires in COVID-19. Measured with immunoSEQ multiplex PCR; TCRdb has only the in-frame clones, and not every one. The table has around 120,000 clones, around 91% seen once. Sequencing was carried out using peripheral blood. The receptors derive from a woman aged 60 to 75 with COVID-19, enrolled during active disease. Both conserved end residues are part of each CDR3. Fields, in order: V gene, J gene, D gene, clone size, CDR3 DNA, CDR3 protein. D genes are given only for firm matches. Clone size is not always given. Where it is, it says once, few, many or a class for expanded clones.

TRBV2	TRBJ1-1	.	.	TGTGCCAGCCCGTCACGGGAGAGGCCAAACACTGAAGCTTTCTTT	CASPSRERPNTEAFF
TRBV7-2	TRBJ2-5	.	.	TGTGCCAGCAGCTTAGCCAGACAAGAGACCCAGTACTTC	CASSLARQETQYF
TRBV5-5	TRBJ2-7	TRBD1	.	TGTGCCAGCAGCTTAAGGACAGGCCTGGGGGACGAGCAGTACTTC	CASSLRTGLGDEQYF
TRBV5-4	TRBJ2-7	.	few	TGTGCCAGCAGCCGATCCGGGTCCTCCTACGAGCAGTACTTC	CASSRSGSSYEQYF
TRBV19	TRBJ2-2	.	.	TGTGCCAGTAGTGGTCCCCCCCTCAGCCTGGGCGACACCGGGGAGCTGTTTTTT	CASSGPPLSLGDTGELFF
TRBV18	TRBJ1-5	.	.	TGTGCCAGCTCACTACTCCAAGAGGGCACCAATCAGCCCCAGCATTTT	CASSLLQEGTNQPQHF
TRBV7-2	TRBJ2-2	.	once	TGTGCCAGCAGCCCCAGACTACGCACCGGGGAGCTGTTTTTT	CASSPRLRTGELFF
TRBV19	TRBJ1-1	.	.	TGTGCCAGTAGTATAGTTGTCGGACAGAACACTGAAGCTTTCTTT	CASSIVVGQNTEAFF
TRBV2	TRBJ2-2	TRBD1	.	TGTGCCAGCAGACAGGGGTCGAACACCGGGGAGCTGTTTTTT	CASRQGSNTGELFF
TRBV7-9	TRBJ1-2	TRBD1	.	TGTGCCAGCAGCACCTTCATCACAGGGGTGGGTGGCTACACCTTC	CASSTFITGVGGYTF
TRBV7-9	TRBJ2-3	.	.	TGTGCCAGCAGCCGCCAGGGGTCGCAAAACACAGATACGCAGTATTTT	CASSRQGSQNTDTQYF
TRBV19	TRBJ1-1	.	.	TGTGCCAGTAGTATCATATGGGGGGGGCCGCGGGGAGCTTTCTTT	CASSIIWGGPRGAFF
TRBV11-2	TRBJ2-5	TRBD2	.	TGTGCCAGCGTTATAACGGGGGGTTGGGGGTACCAAGAGACCCAGTACTTC	CASVITGGWGYQETQYF
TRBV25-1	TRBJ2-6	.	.	TGTGCCAGCAGTGCAAGGGGTATCTCTGGGGCCAACGTCCTGACTTTC	CASSARGISGANVLTF
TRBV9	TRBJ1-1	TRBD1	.	TGTGCCAGCACCTCCGGAGGACAGGAGAACACTGAAGCTTTCTTT	CASTSGGQENTEAFF
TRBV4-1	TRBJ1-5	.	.	TGCGCCAGCAGCCAAGACGGGGGGGGATATAGCAATCAGCCCCAGCATTTT	CASSQDGGGYSNQPQHF
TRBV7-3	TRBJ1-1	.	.	TGTGCCAGCAGCGCGACAGGAGCGGACACTGAAGCTTTCTTT	CASSATGADTEAFF
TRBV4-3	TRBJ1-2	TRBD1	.	TGCGCCAGCAGCCAAGAGGCTCAGGGGGCGCTGAGTGGCTACACCTTC	CASSQEAQGALSGYTF
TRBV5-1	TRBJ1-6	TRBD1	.	TGCGCCAGCAGCTTGGAGGCAGGGGGTGACTTCTCCTATAATTCACCCCTCCACTTT	CASSLEAGGDFSYNSPLHF
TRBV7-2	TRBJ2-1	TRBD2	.	TGTGCCAGCAGCTTTGGAGCGGGGGTAAGTAATGAGCAGTTCTTC	CASSFGAGVSNEQFF
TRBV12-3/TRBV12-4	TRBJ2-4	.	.	TGTGCCAGCAGCTGGGACTTGAGGAACATTCAGTACTTC	CASSWDLRNIQYF
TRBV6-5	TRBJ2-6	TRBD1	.	TGTGCCAGCATGCGACAGGGCAACGTCCTGACTTTC	CASMRQGNVLTF
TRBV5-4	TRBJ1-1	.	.	TGTGCCAGCAGCTTGGCTAGGGGGGGTTGGACTGAAGCTTTCTTT	CASSLARGGWTEAFF
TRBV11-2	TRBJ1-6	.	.	TGTGCCAGCAGCTTAGATAGGGCAGAAACAGGTTCACCCCTCCACTTT	CASSLDRAETGSPLHF
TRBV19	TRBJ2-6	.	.	TGTGCCAGTAGCGACAGGTTCTCTGGGGCCAACGTCCTGACTTTC	CASSDRFSGANVLTF
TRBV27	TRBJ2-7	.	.	TGTGCCAGCAGTTTATGGGGACCACAGGGTAGCCACGAGCAGTACTTC	CASSLWGPQGSHEQYF
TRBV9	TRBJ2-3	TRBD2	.	TGTGCCTCAAACCTCGGACCGGGGGGAGATACGCAGTATTTT	CASNLGPGGDTQYF
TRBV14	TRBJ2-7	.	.	TGTGCCAGCAGCCAATGGCTTTACGAGCAGTACTTC	CASSQWLYEQYF
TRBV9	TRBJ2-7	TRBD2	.	TGTGCCAGCAGCGTAGCGGCTAGCGGGAGCTCCTACGAGCAGTACTTC	CASSVAASGSSYEQYF
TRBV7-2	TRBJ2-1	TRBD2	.	TGTGCCAGCAGCCCTGTAGCGGGGGGGTACAATGAGCAGTTCTTC	CASSPVAGGYNEQFF
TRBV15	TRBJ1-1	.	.	TGTGCCACCAGCAGAGACTACCAGGGGAACACTGAAGCTTTCTTT	CATSRDYQGNTEAFF